This TCR beta chain is from a study of shared clonotypes between healthy human individuals. Overall study: Per donor, CD8 memory used one plate, CD8 naive used two, CD4 memory used three and CD4 naive used three. General study results and limits: What rarefaction showed was incomplete sorted-subset sequencing despite large depth. Donor scarcity curtailed the genetic and exposure-history diversity represented herein.

Points on this clone: As yet, its antigen is unknown.

This CDR3 is built from 15 residues. V was shortened by 3 bases and J by 4 bases, with 13 bases between the two germline ends. Germline CDR1 reads LNHDA; CDR2 reads SQIVND (reference sequence). The table came from immunoSEQ multiplex PCR; TCRdb's copy has only in-frame clones and leaves some out. The sample lists approximately 1.5 million clones, 98% occurring once. The sequence came from a young man in good health. The source material was naive CD4+ T cells sorted from blood. As to subset: CD45RA+ positively selected. The chain uses TRBV19 and TRBJ2-1; the D gene is possibly TRBD1 (5 bases). CDR3 coding DNA: TGTGCCAGTAGTATTAGGGGCCTGGGATACAATGAGCAGTTCTTC. Translation: CASSIRGLGYNEQFF.